The next 12 T cell receptor beta chains were all read from a single sample in a study of cytomegalovirus exposure and HLA in healthy donors. 13 Jbeta primers and 60 Vbeta primers were used for the PCR. Sequencing used immunoSEQ multiplex PCR; TCRdb keeps in-frame clones, though not all of them. Here the sample spans about 180,000 clones, roughly 70% being singletons. The sequenced material came from PBMCs. The receptor set was obtained from a male donor in good health and CMV-seronegative.

This clone turned up a few times. The CDR3, as DNA: TGTGCCAGCAGCCAATCGGGCAGGGGAAATCAGCCCCAGCATTTT. This codes for CASSQSGRGNQPQHF. V usage is TRBV16 and J usage is TRBJ1-5; maybe TRBD1 (6 bases). Trimming shortened V by 0 bases and J by 4 bases, and 10 bases separated the two germline ends. CDR3 length: 15 amino acids. The V gene's germline CDR1 is KGHSY and CDR2 FQNENV.

The chain recombines TRBV25-1 with TRBJ2-7, with D tentatively TRBD2 (6 bases). V lost 2 bases, J lost 2 bases, and 19 bases lay in between. The CDR3 has 17 residues. Germline V gene sequence: CDR1 MGHDK, CDR2 SYGVNS. The CDR3: CASSEASQGLLPYEQYF. DNA for the CDR3: TGTGCCAGCAGTGAAGCTAGTCAGGGACTCCTCCCCTACGAGCAGTACTTC.

This clone appeared a few times. The V gene is TRBV6-5, the J gene TRBJ2-5; the D is unclear. In germline, CDR1 is MNHEY, CDR2 SVGAGI. The V end lost 6 bases, the J end lost 3 bases, and 11 bases lay between the germline ends. The CDR3 loop spans 13 amino acids. CDR3 DNA sequence: TGTGCCAGCAGACCAGATGGTGAAGAGACCCAGTACTTC. The encoded protein is CASRPDGEETQYF.

The chain has TRBV6-1 and TRBJ2-7; the match to TRBD2 covers 14 bases. Germline V gene lookup returns CDR1 MNHNS and CDR2 SASEGT. There are 14 residues in the CDR3. Germline trimming cut 6 bases from V and 6 bases from J; bases unmatched to any gene: 4. CDR3 protein: CASRGLAGASEQYF. CDR3 in DNA: TGTGCCAGCAGGGGACTAGCGGGAGCTAGCGAGCAGTACTTC.

The J gene is TRBJ2-5, the V gene TRBV27; no reliable D call. Germline V gene lookup returns CDR1 MNHEY and CDR2 SMNVEV (reference sequence). The CDR3 is 14 residues long. V lost 8 bases and J lost 2, with 15 bases in between. CDR3 DNA sequence: TGTGCCAGCCGTATCCATACGAGACAAGAGACCCAGTACTTC. Translating it yields CASRIHTRQETQYF.

The chain carries TRBV28 and TRBJ2-3; D possibly corresponds to TRBD1 (5 bases). V was clipped by 5 bases and J by 2 bases, with 11 bases between them. Germline lookup yields CDR1 MDHEN and CDR2 SYDVKM. This CDR3 spans 14 amino acids. Here the CDR3 reads CASSPDTNTDTQYF. The CDR3 region has the DNA TGTGCCAGCAGTCCGGACACAAACACAGATACGCAGTATTTT.

J is TRBJ2-7 and V is TRBV28; possibly TRBD2 for D (6 bases). Germline assignment: CDR1 MDHEN and CDR2 SYDVKM. The CDR3 contains 12 residues. CDR3 bases: TGTGGAACGGGAGACGAAGTAAAAGAGCAGTACTTC. Protein: CGTGDEVKEQYF.

In this sample, this clone turned up a few times. The rearrangement joins TRBV10-1 to TRBJ1-2; D call uncertain. Germline lookup yields CDR1 WNHNN and CDR2 SYGVQD (reference sequence). The CDR3 consists of 15 residues. V gave up 2 bases and J gave up 6 bases, with 16 bases separating them. Here the CDR3 reads CASSEKLGGSHGYTF. The DNA of the CDR3 is TGCGCCAGCAGTGAGAAATTGGGAGGGTCCCATGGCTACACCTTC.

V gene TRBV4-1 combines with J gene TRBJ1-4; D gene unclear. The CDR3 runs to 17 residues. In germline, CDR1 is MGHRA, CDR2 YSYEKL. V lost 4 bases, J lost 0 bases, and 15 bases lay in between. Here the CDR3 reads CASSRAVVLSTNEKLFF. CDR3 DNA sequence: TGCGCCAGCAGCCGCGCGGTCGTTCTTTCAACTAATGAAAAACTGTTTTTT.

The chain carries TRBV19 and TRBJ2-2; tentative D call: TRBD2 (5 bases). CDR1 and CDR2 from the germline V gene are LNHDA and SQIVND (reference sequence). The germline V and J ends were trimmed by 3 bases and 3 bases, with 11 bases remaining between them. The CDR3 length is 15 residues. The CDR3 is CASSMGLADTGELFF. The CDR3 coding sequence is TGTGCCAGTAGTATGGGTCTAGCTGACACCGGGGAGCTGTTTTTT.

The rearrangement uses TRBV4-1 and TRBJ2-1; no reliable D call. Germline CDR1 and CDR2: MGHRA and YSYEKL. This CDR3 has 12 residues. Trimming removed 2 bases at V and 9 bases at J, with 8 bases between. The chain's CDR3 is CASSQPSPEQFF. The DNA for the CDR3 is TGCGCCAGCAGCCAACCCTCTCCTGAGCAGTTCTTC.

In this sample, this clone turned up a few times. The V and J genes are TRBV28 and TRBJ1-5; the D gene is possibly TRBD1 (6 bases). The CDR3 consists of 15 residues. The germline CDR1 and CDR2 sequences are MDHEN and SYDVKM. V was shortened by 6 bases and J by 4 bases, with 16 bases between the two germline ends. CDR3 region: CASSDYDRPNQPQHF. CDR3 bases: TGTGCCAGCAGCGATTATGACAGGCCTAATCAGCCCCAGCATTTT.